What follows describes a single T cell receptor beta chain. Measured with immunoSEQ multiplex PCR; TCRdb has only the in-frame clones, and not every one. The sample has some 130,000 clones, around 81% seen once; the top ten hold about 8.4%. V lost 3 bases to trimming and J lost 5 bases; unmatched junction nucleotides: 11. Germline CDR1 is SGHRS and CDR2 is YFSETQ. The CDR3 spans 16 residues. The sample is drawn from a study of blood T cell repertoires in COVID-19. The chain carries TRBV5-1 and TRBJ2-3, with 8 nucleotides matching TRBD2. The sequenced sample was peripheral blood. This sequence was found in a woman aged 55-69 years with active or convalescent COVID-19. CDR3 amino acids: CASSSNPGLDVDTQYF. The CDR3 coding sequence is TGCGCCAGCAGCTCAAATCCGGGACTAGATGTAGATACGCAGTATTTT.